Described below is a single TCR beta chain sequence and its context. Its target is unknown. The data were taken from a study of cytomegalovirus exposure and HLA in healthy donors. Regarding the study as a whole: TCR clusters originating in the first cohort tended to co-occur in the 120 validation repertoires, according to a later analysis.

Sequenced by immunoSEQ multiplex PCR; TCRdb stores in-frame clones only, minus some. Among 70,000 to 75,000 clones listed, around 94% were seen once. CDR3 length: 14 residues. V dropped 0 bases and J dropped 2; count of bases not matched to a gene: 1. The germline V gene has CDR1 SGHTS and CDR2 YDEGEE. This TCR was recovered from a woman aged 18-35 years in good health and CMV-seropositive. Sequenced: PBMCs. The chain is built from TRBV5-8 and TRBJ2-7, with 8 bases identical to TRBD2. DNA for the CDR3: TGTGCCAGCAGCTTGGCCGGGAGGGCCTACGAGCAGTACTTC. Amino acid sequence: CASSLAGRAYEQYF. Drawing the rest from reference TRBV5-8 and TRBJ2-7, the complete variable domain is EAGVTQSPTHLIKTRGQQATLRCSPISGHTSVYWYQQALGLGLQFLLWYDEGEERNRGNFPPRFSGRQFPNYSSELNVNALELEDSALYLCASSLAGRAYEQYFGPGTRLTVT.